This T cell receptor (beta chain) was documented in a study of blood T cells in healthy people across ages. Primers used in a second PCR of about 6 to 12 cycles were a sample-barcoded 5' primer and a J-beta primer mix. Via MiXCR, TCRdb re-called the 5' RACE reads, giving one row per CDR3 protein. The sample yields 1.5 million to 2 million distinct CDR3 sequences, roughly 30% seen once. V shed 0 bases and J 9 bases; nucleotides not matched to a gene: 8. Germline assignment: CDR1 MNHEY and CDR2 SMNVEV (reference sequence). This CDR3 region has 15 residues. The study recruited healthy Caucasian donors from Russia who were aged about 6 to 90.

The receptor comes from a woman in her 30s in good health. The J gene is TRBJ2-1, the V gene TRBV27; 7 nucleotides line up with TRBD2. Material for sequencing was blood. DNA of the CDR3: TGTGCCAGCAGTTTATCGGGCGGGAGAATCGGTGAGCAGTTCTTC. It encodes CASSLSGGRIGEQFF.